The present entry profiles one TCR beta chain with its context. The antigen is undetermined. The data were obtained in a study of T cells after yellow fever vaccination. For the study at large: Where fractions had low cell numbers, libraries were prepared from them with the SMART-Seq v4 Ultra Low Input RNA kit.

Template-switching 5'RACE yielded the TCR cDNA; a universal primer site and UMIs were added in the process. TCRdb reprocessed the 5' RACE reads with MiXCR, giving one entry per CDR3 protein. The repertoire holds about 340,000 distinct CDR3 sequences, approximately 3.9% seen once, with 24% in the top ten. CDR3 length: 14 amino acids. Germline CDR1 and CDR2: MNHEY and SVGAGI. V was cut by 2 bases and J by 8 bases, with 14 bases left in between. General study results and limits: Relatively few clonotypes were ones that appeared in both CD4 and CD8 compartments. The booster response re-showed most primary clones: 96% CD4, over 80% CD8.

The chain links TRBV6-5 to TRBJ2-3, with D perhaps matching TRBD2 (5 bases). Source: PBMCs, taken 5 days after the yellow fever booster vaccination. This TCR derives from a young man who received the YFV17D yellow fever vaccine. DNA of the CDR3: TGTGCCAGCAGTTACGTACTAGGAGGCAGTACGCAGTATTTT. Amino acid sequence: CASSYVLGGSTQYF.